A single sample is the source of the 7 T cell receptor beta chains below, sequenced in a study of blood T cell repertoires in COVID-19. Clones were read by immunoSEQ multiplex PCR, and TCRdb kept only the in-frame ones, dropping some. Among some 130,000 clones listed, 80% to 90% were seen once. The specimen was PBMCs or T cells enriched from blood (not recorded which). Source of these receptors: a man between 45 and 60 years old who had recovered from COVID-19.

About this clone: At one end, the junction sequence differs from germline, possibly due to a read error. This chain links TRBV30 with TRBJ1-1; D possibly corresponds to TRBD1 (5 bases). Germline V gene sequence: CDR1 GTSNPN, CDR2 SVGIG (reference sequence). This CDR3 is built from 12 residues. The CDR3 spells CAWSGGGPEAFF. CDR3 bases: TGTGCCTGGAGTGGGGGGGGACCTGAGGCTTTCTTT.

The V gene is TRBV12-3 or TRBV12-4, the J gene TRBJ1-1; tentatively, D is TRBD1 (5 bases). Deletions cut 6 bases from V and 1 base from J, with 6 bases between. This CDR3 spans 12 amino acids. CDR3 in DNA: TGTGCCAGCAGGACAGCGAACACTGAAGCTTTCTTT. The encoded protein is CASRTANTEAFF.

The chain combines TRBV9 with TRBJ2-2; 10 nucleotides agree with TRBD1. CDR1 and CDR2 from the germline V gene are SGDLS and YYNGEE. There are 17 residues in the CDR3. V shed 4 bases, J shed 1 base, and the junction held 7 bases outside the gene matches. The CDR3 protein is CASSTRTGGLNTGELFF. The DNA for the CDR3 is TGTGCCAGCAGCACTCGGACAGGGGGATTGAACACCGGGGAGCTGTTTTTT.

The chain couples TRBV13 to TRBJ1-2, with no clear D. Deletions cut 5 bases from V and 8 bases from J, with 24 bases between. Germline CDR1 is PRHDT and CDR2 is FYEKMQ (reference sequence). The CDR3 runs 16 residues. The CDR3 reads CASSVLLSQAGSGYTF. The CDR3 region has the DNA TGTGCCAGCAGCGTGCTACTTAGTCAGGCCGGTTCCGGCTACACCTTC.

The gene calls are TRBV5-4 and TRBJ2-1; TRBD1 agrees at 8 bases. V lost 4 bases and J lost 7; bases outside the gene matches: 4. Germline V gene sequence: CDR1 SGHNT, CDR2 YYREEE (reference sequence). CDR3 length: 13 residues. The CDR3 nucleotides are TGTGCCAGCAGCCCCAGACAGGGGAATGAGCAGTTCTTC. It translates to CASSPRQGNEQFF.

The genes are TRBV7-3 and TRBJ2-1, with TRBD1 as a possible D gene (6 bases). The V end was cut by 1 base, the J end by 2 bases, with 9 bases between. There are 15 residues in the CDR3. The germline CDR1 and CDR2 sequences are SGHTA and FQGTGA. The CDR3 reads CASSLMGAAYNEQFF. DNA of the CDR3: TGTGCCAGCAGCTTAATGGGGGCTGCCTACAATGAGCAGTTCTTC.

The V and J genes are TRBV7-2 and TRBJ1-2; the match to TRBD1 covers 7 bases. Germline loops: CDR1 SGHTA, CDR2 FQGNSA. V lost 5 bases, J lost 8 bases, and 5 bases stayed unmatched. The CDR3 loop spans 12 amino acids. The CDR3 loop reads CASSITGDGYTF. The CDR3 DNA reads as TGTGCCAGCAGCATAACAGGGGACGGCTACACCTTC.